These 31 T cell receptor beta chains came from one sample sequenced in a study of T cells in narcolepsy. Repertoires were generated with immunoSEQ multiplex PCR, while TCRdb's copy carries only in-frame clones and drops some. The sample consists of under 40,000 clones, around 86% of them appearing once. The sample consisted of memory (CD45RA-) CD4+ T cells from blood. The receptors originated from a human donor in good health.

This rearrangement joins TRBV19 to TRBJ1-4; 7 positions agree with TRBD1. With V trimmed by 4 bases and J by 0 bases, 2 bases remained unmatched. This CDR3 has 15 residues. Germline values: CDR1 LNHDA, CDR2 SQIVND (reference sequence). This CDR3 is CASSTGTATNEKLFF. The DNA for the CDR3 is TGTGCCAGTAGTACCGGGACAGCAACTAATGAAAAACTGTTTTTT.

This chain links TRBV9 with TRBJ2-7, with a possible D match to TRBD2 (5 bases). Germline V gives CDR1 SGDLS, CDR2 YYNGEE. The ends were cut back, 3 bases at V and 0 bases at J, with 10 bases in the middle. The CDR3 spans 14 residues. CDR3 region: CASSGGASSYEQYF. The DNA for the CDR3 is TGTGCCAGCAGCGGGGGAGCTAGCTCCTACGAGCAGTACTTC.

V is TRBV7-9 and J is TRBJ1-3; D ambiguous. Germline loops: CDR1 SEHNR, CDR2 FQNEAQ (reference sequence). The ends were cut back, 1 base at V and 0 bases at J, with 10 bases in the middle. This CDR3 contains 16 residues. The CDR3 nucleotides read TGTGCCAGCAGCTTAGTTGGGTCACCCTCTGGAAACACCATATATTTT. It codes for CASSLVGSPSGNTIYF.

The rearrangement joins TRBV4-3 to TRBJ1-6; D is undetermined. Per the germline V gene, CDR1 is LGHNA and CDR2 is YSLEER. V lost 2 bases and J lost 7, with 9 bases in between. The CDR3 sequence is 14 residues long. In nucleotides, the CDR3 is TGCGCCAGCAGCCAATCCGACGGGAATTCACCCCTCCACTTT. This gives the protein CASSQSDGNSPLHF.

The V and J genes are TRBV21-1 and TRBJ1-1; TRBD1, the table's D call, lacks a check against the DNA. TRBV21-1 is a pseudogene. The length of the CDR3 is 16 residues. CDR3 amino acids: CASIGGTGGNDTEAFF. CDR3 sequence (DNA): TGTGCCAGCATCGGTGGGACAGGGGGCAACGACACTGAAGCTTTCTTT.

Of note for this clone: The junction departs from the called germline gene at one end, perhaps through a read error. This rearrangement joins TRBV7-2 to TRBJ2-5; 13 bases align to TRBD2. The CDR3 is 16 amino acids. The germline V gene encodes CDR1 SGHTA and CDR2 FQGNSA. In nucleotides, the CDR3 is TGTGCCAGCAGCTTAGAAGTTAGACTAGCGGGGGGACATCCTGACTTC. Translation gives CASSLEVRLAGGHPDF.

This sequence joins TRBV18 and TRBJ2-1; D not resolved. Trimming stripped 6 bases from V and 0 bases from J, with 9 bases between. From germline, CDR1 is KGHSH and CDR2 LQKENI. The CDR3 is made up of 14 amino acids. The CDR3 bases are TGTGCCAGCTCGCCGATAAGCTCCTACAATGAGCAGTTCTTC. Encoded protein: CASSPISSYNEQFF.

The chain joins TRBV7-9 to TRBJ1-1, with 8 bases fitting TRBD1. The germline V gene encodes CDR1 SEHNR and CDR2 FQNEAQ (reference sequence). This CDR3 spans 18 amino acids. V lost 1 base, J lost 0 bases, and 10 bases stayed unmatched. CDR3 residues: CASSLGPPRGRVNTEAFF. The CDR3 region has the DNA TGTGCCAGCAGCTTAGGTCCTCCCAGGGGGCGAGTGAACACTGAAGCTTTCTTT. Full variable domain (rest looked up from reference TRBV7-9 and TRBJ1-1): DTGVSQNPRHKITKRGQNVTFRCDPISEHNRLYWYRQTLGQGPEFLTYFQNEAQLEKSRLLSDRFSAERPKGSFSTLEIQRTEQGDSAMYLCASSLGPPRGRVNTEAFFGQGTRLTVV.

The V and J genes are TRBV15 and TRBJ1-6, with D uncertain. The germline V gene has CDR1 LNHNV and CDR2 YYDKDF (reference sequence). The CDR3 spans 18 residues. Trimming shortened V by 0 bases and J by 0 bases, and 12 bases separated the two germline ends. The CDR3 loop is CATSRDRFSSSYNSPLHF. In DNA form, the CDR3 reads TGTGCCACCAGCAGAGATCGGTTCTCCAGCTCCTATAATTCACCCCTCCACTTT.

Only a few counts were recorded for this clone. The V call is TRBV6-5, the J call TRBJ2-3; D gene unclear. This CDR3 comprises 15 residues. From germline, CDR1 is MNHEY and CDR2 SVGAGI. Trimming shortened V by 5 bases and J by 3 bases, and 15 bases separated the two germline ends. This CDR3 reads CASSPSVWGTDTQYF. For the CDR3, the DNA is TGTGCCAGCAGTCCGTCGGTGTGGGGAACAGATACGCAGTATTTT.

This clone appeared once. The V call is TRBV28, the J call TRBJ1-6; 10 bases are a match to TRBD1. The CDR3 extends over 20 amino acids. Germline V lookup: CDR1 MDHEN, CDR2 SYDVKM. The junction had 24 bases not matched to a gene; V was cut back by 7 bases and J by 9 bases. This CDR3 reads CASTYHPPPRTGGFGSPLHF. The CDR3 DNA reads TGTGCCAGCACCTACCACCCCCCCCCAAGGACAGGGGGATTCGGTTCACCCCTCCACTTT.

In its sample, this clone was seen once. Other DNA sequences of this sample code for an identical CDR3. The chain links TRBV5-1 to TRBJ2-3, with a tentative D call TRBD2 (5 bases). This CDR3 has 14 amino acids. Trimming left V 0 bases short and J 6 bases short, with 11 bases between. Germline lookup yields CDR1 SGHRS and CDR2 YFSETQ. The CDR3 region is CASSLAGGPDTQYF. In nucleotides, the CDR3 is TGCGCCAGCAGCTTGGCCGGAGGCCCGGATACGCAGTATTTT.

In its sample, this clone was seen once. The chain employs TRBV28 and TRBJ1-3; no definite D call. The CDR3 spans 10 residues. Germline-derived CDR1 and CDR2 are MDHEN and SYDVKM. Between the trimmed V and J ends, which lost 8 bases and 8 bases, there was a span of 7 bases. CDR3 sequence: CASGRDTIYF. The CDR3, as DNA: TGTGCCAGCGGGAGGGACACCATATATTTT.

The chain uses TRBV4-1 and TRBJ2-2; 8 positions agree with TRBD2. The CDR3 loop spans 16 amino acids. V dropped 3 bases and J dropped 4; count of bases not matched to a gene: 7. Germline values: CDR1 MGHRA, CDR2 YSYEKL. The CDR3 DNA follows: TGCGCCAGCAGCCAGCGCGGGGGGCCGGGCACCGGGGAGCTGTTTTTT. Amino acid sequence: CASSQRGGPGTGELFF.

The chain carries TRBV10-1 and TRBJ2-1; 10 bases agree with TRBD1. CDR1 is WNHNN and CDR2 is SYGVQD in the germline V gene (reference sequence). CDR3 length equals 16 residues. With 4 bases clipped from V and 4 bases from J, the junction kept 7 bases outside the gene matches. The CDR3: CASSVLSGQGYNEQFF. The DNA for the CDR3 is TGCGCCAGCAGTGTGTTGTCGGGACAGGGGTACAATGAGCAGTTCTTC.

The chain couples TRBV7-9 to TRBJ1-6; D uncertain. The V end was cut by 1 base, the J end by 7 bases, with 8 bases between. Germline V gene lookup returns CDR1 SEHNR and CDR2 FQNEAQ (reference sequence). The CDR3 totals 14 residues. The chain's CDR3 is CASSLGSENSPLHF. CDR3 sequence (DNA): TGTGCCAGCAGCTTAGGGTCGGAGAATTCACCCCTCCACTTT.

The rearrangement links TRBV30 to TRBJ2-7; D is perhaps TRBD2 (6 bases). The V and J ends lost 8 bases and 4 bases respectively, with 21 bases between them. The CDR3 runs to 14 residues. Germline CDR1 GTSNPN, CDR2 SVGIG (reference sequence). CDR3 sequence reads: CARTTLRLPYEQYV. In DNA form, the CDR3 reads TGTGCCCGGACTACTCTCCGTTTGCCGTACGAGCAGTACGTC.

The chain couples TRBV28 to TRBJ1-6, with TRBD1 matching over 12 bases. Germline CDR1 is MDHEN and CDR2 is SYDVKM. The V gene end was trimmed by 8 bases and the J gene end by 7 bases; junction bases not matched to a gene: 6. The CDR3 length is 15 residues. The CDR3 region has the DNA TGTGCCAGCGATAGGGGACAGGGGGCGAATTCACCCCTCCACTTT. It specifies CASDRGQGANSPLHF. The entire variable domain, with the rest obtained from reference TRBV28 and TRBJ1-6, is as follows: DVKVTQSSRYLVKRTGEKVFLECVQDMDHENMFWYRQDPGLGLRLIYFSYDVKMKEKGDIPEGYSVSREKKERFSLILESASTNQTSMYLCASDRGQGANSPLHFGNGTRLTVT.

This clone was picked up one time. The gene calls are TRBV7-8 and TRBJ2-1; D is possibly TRBD1 or TRBD2 (6 bases each). The germline V and J ends were trimmed by 5 bases and 3 bases, with 17 bases remaining between them. The CDR3 contains 16 residues. Germline V gene data show CDR1 as SGHVS and CDR2 as FQNEAQ. CDR3 DNA: TGTGCCAGCAGCCCCGAAGTGGCGGGACACTACAATGAGCAGTTCTTC. This sequence encodes CASSPEVAGHYNEQFF.

The gene calls are TRBV2 and TRBJ1-1; possible D gene TRBD1, 5 bases. There are 13 residues in the CDR3. Trimming shortened V by 8 bases and J by 3 bases, and 13 bases separated the two germline ends. Germline lookup yields CDR1 SNHLY and CDR2 FYNNEI. The CDR3 bases are TGTGCCAGCTCCTCCGGGGCCTACACTGAAGCTTTCTTT. This codes for CASSSGAYTEAFF.

This sequence joins TRBV5-5 and TRBJ1-6; D call uncertain. Trimming removed 0 bases at V and 10 bases at J, with 8 bases between. The CDR3 covers 13 residues. The V gene's germline CDR1 is SGHKS and CDR2 YYEKEE (reference sequence). The CDR3 coding sequence is TGTGCCAGCAGCTTGGAAGGGAGGTCACCCCTCCACTTT. The encoded protein is CASSLEGRSPLHF.

The CDR3 bases are TGTGCCAGCAGACCCCCGGGAGTCCCAGAGACCCAGTACTTC. Its translation is CASRPPGVPETQYF. The chain uses TRBV2 and TRBJ2-5; possibly TRBD2 for D (6 bases). The V gene's germline CDR1 is SNHLY and CDR2 FYNNEI. The V end lost 6 bases, the J end lost 4 bases, and 15 bases lay between the germline ends. CDR3 length equals 14 residues.

The rearrangement links TRBV5-1 to TRBJ2-4; D is possibly TRBD1 or TRBD2 (5 bases each). This CDR3 is 15 amino acids long. Germline V gives CDR1 SGHRS, CDR2 YFSETQ. V was cut by 4 bases and J by 6 bases, with 17 bases left in between. In nucleotides, the CDR3 is TGCGCCAGCAGCCCTGGGACCTCCCGGGGAAACATTCAGTACTTC. It codes for CASSPGTSRGNIQYF.

The rearrangement uses TRBV19 and TRBJ1-4; D is perhaps TRBD1 (5 bases). Germline values: CDR1 LNHDA, CDR2 SQIVND (reference sequence). Trimming stripped 7 bases from V and 11 bases from J, with 23 bases between. The CDR3 sequence is 15 residues long. The CDR3 protein is CASKSALGQRGKLFF. The DNA of the CDR3 is TGTGCCAGTAAGTCAGCTCTTGGTCAACGGGGGAAACTGTTTTTT.

V usage is TRBV15 and J usage is TRBJ2-1, with D tentatively TRBD2 (5 bases). The ends were cut back, 0 bases at V and 0 bases at J, with 6 bases in the middle. CDR1 and CDR2 from the germline V gene are LNHNV and YYDKDF (reference sequence). This CDR3 spans 15 amino acids. CDR3 bases: TGTGCCACCAGCAGAGATGCGGGCTCCTACAATGAGCAGTTCTTC. This encodes CATSRDAGSYNEQFF.

The chain employs TRBV11-1 and TRBJ2-3, with unresolved D. Per germline, CDR1 SGHAT and CDR2 FQDESV (reference sequence). V lost 5 bases and J 2 bases, leaving 14 bases between the germline ends. This CDR3 has 15 residues. The CDR3 loop is CASSPKTGDTDTQYF. CDR3 nucleotide sequence: TGTGCCAGCAGCCCCAAAACTGGGGACACAGATACGCAGTATTTT. Drawing the rest from reference TRBV11-1 and TRBJ2-3, the complete variable domain is EAEVAQSPRYKITEKSQAVAFWCDPISGHATLYWYRQILGQGPELLVQFQDESVVDDSQLPKDRFSAERLKGVDSTLKIQPAELGDSAMYLCASSPKTGDTDTQYFGPGTRLTVL.

The chain links TRBV11-2 to TRBJ2-1; D not resolved. V shed 3 bases and J shed 9 bases, with 9 bases lying between them. Germline CDR1 SGHAT, CDR2 FQNNGV. The CDR3 is 12 amino acids. CDR3 loop: CASSFTETEQFF. The CDR3 coding sequence is TGTGCCAGCAGCTTTACGGAAACTGAGCAGTTCTTC.

The V and J genes are TRBV25-1 and TRBJ1-1; 7 bases fit TRBD1. Germline CDR1 MGHDK, CDR2 SYGVNS. Germline trimming cut 5 bases from V and 14 bases from J; bases unmatched to any gene: 14. This CDR3 spans 13 amino acids. CDR3 in DNA: TGTGCCAGCAGTCAAAGAGGGGACAGCCGGCCCTTCTTT. Translation: CASSQRGDSRPFF.

This CDR3 reads CASSPGRGRGGYTF. The CDR3 bases are TGTGCCAGCAGCCCCGGCAGGGGAAGGGGGGGCTACACCTTC. The chain uses TRBV5-6 and TRBJ1-2; D is perhaps TRBD1 (6 bases). Germline-derived CDR1 and CDR2 are SGHDT and YYEEEE. The CDR3 consists of 14 residues. The V and J ends lost 4 bases and 8 bases respectively, with 18 bases between them.

This clone was seen only a few times. V gene TRBV2 combines with J gene TRBJ1-6; TRBD1 aligns across 10 bases. This CDR3 is 14 amino acids long. The junction had 3 bases not matched to a gene; V was cut back by 6 bases and J by 7 bases. The V gene's germline CDR1 is SNHLY and CDR2 FYNNEI. Here the CDR3 reads CASSVGQGNSPLHF. Written as DNA, the CDR3 is TGTGCCAGCAGCGTGGGACAGGGGAATTCACCCCTCCACTTT.

V is TRBV27 and J is TRBJ2-7; TRBD1 aligns across 10 bases. V was clipped by 8 bases and J by 2 bases; unmatched bases: 6. The CDR3 covers 14 residues. Per germline, CDR1 MNHEY and CDR2 SMNVEV (reference sequence). The CDR3 is CASGPDRGAYEQYF. Here the CDR3 DNA reads TGTGCCAGCGGACCGGACAGGGGGGCCTACGAGCAGTACTTC.